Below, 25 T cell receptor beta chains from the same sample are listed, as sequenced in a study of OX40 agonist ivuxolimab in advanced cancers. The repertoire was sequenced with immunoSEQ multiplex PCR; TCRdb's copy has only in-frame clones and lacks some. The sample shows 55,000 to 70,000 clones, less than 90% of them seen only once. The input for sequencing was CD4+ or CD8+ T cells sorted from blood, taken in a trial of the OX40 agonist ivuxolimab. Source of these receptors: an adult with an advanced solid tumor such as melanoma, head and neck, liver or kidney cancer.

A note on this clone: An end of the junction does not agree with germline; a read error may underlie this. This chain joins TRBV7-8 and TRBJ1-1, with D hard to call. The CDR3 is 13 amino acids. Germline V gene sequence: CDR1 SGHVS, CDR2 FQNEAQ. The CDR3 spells CAGSFNGGTEAFF. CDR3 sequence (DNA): TGTGCCGGCAGCTTTAACGGCGGCACTGAAGCTTTCTTT.

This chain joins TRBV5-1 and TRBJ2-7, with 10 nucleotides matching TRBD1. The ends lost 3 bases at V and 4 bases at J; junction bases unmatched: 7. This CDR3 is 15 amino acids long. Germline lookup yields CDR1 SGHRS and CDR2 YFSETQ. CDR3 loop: CASSYADRGFYEQYF. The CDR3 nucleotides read TGCGCCAGCAGCTATGCGGACAGGGGGTTTTACGAGCAGTACTTC.

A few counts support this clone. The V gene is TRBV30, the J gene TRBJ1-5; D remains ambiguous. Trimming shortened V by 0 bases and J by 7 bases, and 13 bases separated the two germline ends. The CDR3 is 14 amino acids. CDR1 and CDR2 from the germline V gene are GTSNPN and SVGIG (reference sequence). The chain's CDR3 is CAWSVITRGQPQHF. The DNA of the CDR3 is TGTGCCTGGAGTGTAATCACCCGAGGGCAGCCCCAGCATTTT.

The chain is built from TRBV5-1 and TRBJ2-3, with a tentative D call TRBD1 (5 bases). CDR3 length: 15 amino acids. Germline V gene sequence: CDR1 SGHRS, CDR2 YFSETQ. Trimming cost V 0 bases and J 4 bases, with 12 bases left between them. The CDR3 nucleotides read TGCGCCAGCAGCTTGGCCTTAGGGGCCCCAGATACGCAGTATTTT. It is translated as CASSLALGAPDTQYF.

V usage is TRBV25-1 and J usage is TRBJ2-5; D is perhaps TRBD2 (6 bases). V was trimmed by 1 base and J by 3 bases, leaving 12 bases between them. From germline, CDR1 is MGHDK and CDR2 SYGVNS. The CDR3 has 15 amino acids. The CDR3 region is CASSEFRWGEETQYF. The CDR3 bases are TGTGCCAGCAGTGAATTTAGGTGGGGGGAAGAGACCCAGTACTTC.

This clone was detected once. The DNA of the CDR3 is TGTGCCAGCAGCTTACTGGTAGCTTCTGGAAACACCATATATTTT. It is translated as CASSLLVASGNTIYF. The chain is built from TRBV7-2 and TRBJ1-3, with unresolved D. V gave up 2 bases and J gave up 1 base, with 9 bases separating them. The CDR3 is made up of 15 amino acids. The V gene's germline CDR1 is SGHTA and CDR2 FQGNSA.

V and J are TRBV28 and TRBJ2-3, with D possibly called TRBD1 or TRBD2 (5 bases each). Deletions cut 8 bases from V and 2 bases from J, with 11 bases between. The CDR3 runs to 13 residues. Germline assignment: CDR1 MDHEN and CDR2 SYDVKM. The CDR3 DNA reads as TGTGCCAGCGGCCCGGGGACCACAGATACGCAGTATTTT. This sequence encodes CASGPGTTDTQYF.

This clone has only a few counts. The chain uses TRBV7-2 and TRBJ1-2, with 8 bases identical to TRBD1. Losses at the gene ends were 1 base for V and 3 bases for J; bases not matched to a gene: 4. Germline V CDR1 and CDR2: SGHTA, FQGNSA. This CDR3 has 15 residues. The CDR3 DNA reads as TGTGCCAGCAGCTTAGGCAGGGGGCGCGACTATGGCTACACCTTC. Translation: CASSLGRGRDYGYTF.

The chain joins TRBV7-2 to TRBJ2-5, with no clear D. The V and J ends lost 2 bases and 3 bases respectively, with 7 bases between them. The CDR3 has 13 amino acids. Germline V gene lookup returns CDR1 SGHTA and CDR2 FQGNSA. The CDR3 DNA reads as TGTGCCAGCAGCTTACAAGGAAAAGAGACCCAGTACTTC. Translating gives CASSLQGKETQYF.

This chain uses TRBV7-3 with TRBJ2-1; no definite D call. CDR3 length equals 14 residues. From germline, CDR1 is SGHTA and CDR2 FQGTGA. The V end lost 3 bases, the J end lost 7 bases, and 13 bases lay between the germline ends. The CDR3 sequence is CASSFSAVKNEQFF. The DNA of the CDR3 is TGTGCCAGCAGCTTCTCGGCAGTCAAGAATGAGCAGTTCTTC.

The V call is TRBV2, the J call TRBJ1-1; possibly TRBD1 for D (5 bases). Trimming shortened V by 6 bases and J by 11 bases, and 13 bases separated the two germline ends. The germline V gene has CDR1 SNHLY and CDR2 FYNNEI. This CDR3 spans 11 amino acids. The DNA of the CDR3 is TGTGCCAGCAGCACGACAGCGTGGGCTTTCTTT. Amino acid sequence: CASSTTAWAFF.

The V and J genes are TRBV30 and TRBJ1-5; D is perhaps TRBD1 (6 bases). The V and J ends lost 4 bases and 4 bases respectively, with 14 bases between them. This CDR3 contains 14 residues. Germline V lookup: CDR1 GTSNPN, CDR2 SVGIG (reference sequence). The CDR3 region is CAWNLVRGNQPQHF. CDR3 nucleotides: TGTGCCTGGAATTTGGTCAGGGGTAATCAGCCCCAGCATTTT.

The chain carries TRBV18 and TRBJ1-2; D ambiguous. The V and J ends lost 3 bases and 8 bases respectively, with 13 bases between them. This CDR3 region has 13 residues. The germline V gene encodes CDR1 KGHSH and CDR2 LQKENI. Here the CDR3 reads CASSPTEAEGYTF. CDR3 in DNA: TGTGCCAGCTCACCCACCGAGGCAGAGGGCTACACCTTC.

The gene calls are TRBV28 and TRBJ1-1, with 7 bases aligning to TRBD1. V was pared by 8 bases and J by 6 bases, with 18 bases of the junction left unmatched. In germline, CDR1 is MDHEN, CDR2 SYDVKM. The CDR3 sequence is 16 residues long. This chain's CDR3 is CASGSIGQAGRSEAFF. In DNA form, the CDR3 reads TGTGCCAGCGGATCAATAGGACAGGCCGGGAGGTCTGAAGCTTTCTTT. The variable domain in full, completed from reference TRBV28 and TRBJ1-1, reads DVKVTQSSRYLVKRTGEKVFLECVQDMDHENMFWYRQDPGLGLRLIYFSYDVKMKEKGDIPEGYSVSREKKERFSLILESASTNQTSMYLCASGSIGQAGRSEAFFGQGTRLTVV.

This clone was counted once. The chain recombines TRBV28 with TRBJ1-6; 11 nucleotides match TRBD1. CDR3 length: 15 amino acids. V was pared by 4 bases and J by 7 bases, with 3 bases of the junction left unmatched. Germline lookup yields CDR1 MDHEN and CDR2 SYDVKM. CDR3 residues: CASSSGDRGNSPLHF. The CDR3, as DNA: TGTGCCAGCAGTTCTGGGGACAGGGGGAATTCACCCCTCCACTTT. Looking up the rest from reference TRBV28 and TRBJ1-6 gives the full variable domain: DVKVTQSSRYLVKRTGEKVFLECVQDMDHENMFWYRQDPGLGLRLIYFSYDVKMKEKGDIPEGYSVSREKKERFSLILESASTNQTSMYLCASSSGDRGNSPLHFGNGTRLTVT.

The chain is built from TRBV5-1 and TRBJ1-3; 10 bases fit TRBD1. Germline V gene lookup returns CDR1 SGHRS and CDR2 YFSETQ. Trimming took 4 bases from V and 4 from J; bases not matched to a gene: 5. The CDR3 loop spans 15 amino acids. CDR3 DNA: TGCGCCAGCAGCGGGACAGGGGCAGGAGGAAACACCATATATTTT. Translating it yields CASSGTGAGGNTIYF. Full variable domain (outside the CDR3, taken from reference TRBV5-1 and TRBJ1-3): KAGVTQTPRYLIKTRGQQVTLSCSPISGHRSVSWYQQTPGQGLQFLFEYFSETQRNKGNFPGRFSGRQFSNSRSEMNVSTLELGDSALYLCASSGTGAGGNTIYFGEGSWLTVV.

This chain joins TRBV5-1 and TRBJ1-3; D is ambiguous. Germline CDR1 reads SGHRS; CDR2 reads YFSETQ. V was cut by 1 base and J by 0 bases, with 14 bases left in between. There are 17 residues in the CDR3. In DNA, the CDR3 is TGCGCCAGCAGCTTGTCGGGCCACCCCGGCTCTGGAAACACCATATATTTT. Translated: CASSLSGHPGSGNTIYF.

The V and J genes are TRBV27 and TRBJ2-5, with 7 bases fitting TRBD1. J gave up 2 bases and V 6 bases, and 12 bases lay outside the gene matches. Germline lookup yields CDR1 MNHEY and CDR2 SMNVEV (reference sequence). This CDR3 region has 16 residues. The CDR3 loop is CASSTVRQGRQETQYF. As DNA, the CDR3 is TGTGCCAGCAGCACCGTCCGACAGGGTAGGCAAGAGACCCAGTACTTC.

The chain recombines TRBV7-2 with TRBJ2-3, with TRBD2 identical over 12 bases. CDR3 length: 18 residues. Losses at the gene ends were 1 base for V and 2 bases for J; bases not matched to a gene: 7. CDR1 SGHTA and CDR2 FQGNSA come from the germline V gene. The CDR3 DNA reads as TGTGCCAGCAGCTTAGGGCTAGCGGGGGGGCTTTTCACAGATACGCAGTATTTT. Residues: CASSLGLAGGLFTDTQYF.

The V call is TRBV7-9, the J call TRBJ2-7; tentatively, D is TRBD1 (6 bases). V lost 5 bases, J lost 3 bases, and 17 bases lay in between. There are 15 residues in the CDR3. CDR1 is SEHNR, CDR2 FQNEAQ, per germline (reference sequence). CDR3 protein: CASSLAQGLNYEQYF. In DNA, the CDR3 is TGTGCCAGCAGCCTCGCGCAGGGGTTGAACTACGAGCAGTACTTC.

The CDR3 region is CASSIHPNTEAFF. DNA for the CDR3: TGTGCCAGCAGTATACACCCGAACACTGAAGCTTTCTTT. V gene TRBV28 combines with J gene TRBJ1-1, with unresolved D. Trimming removed 5 bases at V and 1 base at J, with 8 bases between. The CDR3 is made up of 13 amino acids. CDR1 MDHEN and CDR2 SYDVKM come from the germline V gene. Based on the CDR3 plus reference TRBV28 and TRBJ1-1, the full variable domain is DVKVTQSSRYLVKRTGEKVFLECVQDMDHENMFWYRQDPGLGLRLIYFSYDVKMKEKGDIPEGYSVSREKKERFSLILESASTNQTSMYLCASSIHPNTEAFFGQGTRLTVV.

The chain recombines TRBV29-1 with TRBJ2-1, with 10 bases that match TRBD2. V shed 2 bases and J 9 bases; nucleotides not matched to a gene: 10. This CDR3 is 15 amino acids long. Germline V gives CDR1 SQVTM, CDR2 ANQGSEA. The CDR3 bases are TGCAGCGTTGAAATAGGGATAGCGGGGGGTGGTGAGCAGTTCTTC. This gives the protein CSVEIGIAGGGEQFF.

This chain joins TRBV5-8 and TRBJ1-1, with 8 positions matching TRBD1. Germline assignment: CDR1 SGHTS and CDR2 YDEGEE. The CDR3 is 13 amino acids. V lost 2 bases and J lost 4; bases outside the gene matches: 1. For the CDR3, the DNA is TGTGCCAGCAGCTTAACAGGGGGCACTGAAGCTTTCTTT. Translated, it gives CASSLTGGTEAFF.

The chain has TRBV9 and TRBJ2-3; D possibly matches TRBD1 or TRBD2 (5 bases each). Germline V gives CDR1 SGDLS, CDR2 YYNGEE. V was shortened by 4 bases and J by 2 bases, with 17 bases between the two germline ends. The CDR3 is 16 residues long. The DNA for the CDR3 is TGTGCCAGCAGCTTCCGGGACGCGCACACCACAGATACGCAGTATTTT. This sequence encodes CASSFRDAHTTDTQYF. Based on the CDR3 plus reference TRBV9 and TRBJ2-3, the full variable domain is DSGVTQTPKHLITATGQRVTLRCSPRSGDLSVYWYQQSLDQGLQFLIQYYNGEERAKGNILERFSAQQFPDLHSELNLSSLELGDSALYFCASSFRDAHTTDTQYFGPGTRLTVL.

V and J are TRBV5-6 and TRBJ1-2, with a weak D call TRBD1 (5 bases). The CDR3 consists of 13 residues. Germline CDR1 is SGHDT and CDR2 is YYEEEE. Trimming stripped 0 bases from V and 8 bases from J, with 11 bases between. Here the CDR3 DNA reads TGTGCCAGCAGCTTGGTCAGGGTGGGAGGCTACACCTTC. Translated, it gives CASSLVRVGGYTF.